This T cell receptor beta chain was recorded in a study of graft-versus-host responses after intestinal transplantation. At the level of the study: Multivisceral, liver-intestinal, or isolated intestinal transplants were received by the recipients. Uniformly, recipients were administered anti-thymocyte globulin induction with subsequent tacrolimus and steroids for 3 to 4 years.

This CDR3 comprises 15 residues. The germline V gene has CDR1 SGHNT and CDR2 YYREEE (reference sequence). V lost 4 bases and J 5 bases, leaving 19 bases between the germline ends. On this clone itself: Its antigen is still unknown.

Produced via immunoSEQ multiplex PCR; TCRdb's table is partial and in-frame only. Among 85,000 to 90,000 clones listed, 80% to 95% were seen once. The study's findings and limits: GvH clones surfaced in recipient marrow, some emerging earlier in ileum or blood.

The V call is TRBV5-4, the J call TRBJ2-7; D not resolved. The origin of this receptor is a human donor who received an intestinal transplant. The source material was unstimulated CD4+ T cells sorted from spleen or lymph node cells, sampled before intestinal transplant. The CDR3 DNA is TGTGCCAGCAGCACGGACCCGGGCCGCAGTCACGAGCAGTACTTC. As protein: CASSTDPGRSHEQYF.